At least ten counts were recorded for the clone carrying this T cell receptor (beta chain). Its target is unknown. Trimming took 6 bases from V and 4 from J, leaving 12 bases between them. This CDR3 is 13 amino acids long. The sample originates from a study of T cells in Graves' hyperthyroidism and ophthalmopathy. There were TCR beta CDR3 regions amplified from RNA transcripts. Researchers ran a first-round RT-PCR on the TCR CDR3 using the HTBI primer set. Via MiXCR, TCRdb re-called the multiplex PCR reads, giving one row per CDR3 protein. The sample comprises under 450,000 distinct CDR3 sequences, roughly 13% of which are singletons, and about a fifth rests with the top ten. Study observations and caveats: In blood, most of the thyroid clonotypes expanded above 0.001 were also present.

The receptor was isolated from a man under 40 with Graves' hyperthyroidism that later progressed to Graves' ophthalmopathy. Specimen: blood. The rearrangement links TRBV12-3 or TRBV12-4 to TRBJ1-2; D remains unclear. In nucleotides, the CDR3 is TGTGCCAGCAGCCCCACAGAATTCTATGGCTACACCTTC. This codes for CASSPTEFYGYTF.